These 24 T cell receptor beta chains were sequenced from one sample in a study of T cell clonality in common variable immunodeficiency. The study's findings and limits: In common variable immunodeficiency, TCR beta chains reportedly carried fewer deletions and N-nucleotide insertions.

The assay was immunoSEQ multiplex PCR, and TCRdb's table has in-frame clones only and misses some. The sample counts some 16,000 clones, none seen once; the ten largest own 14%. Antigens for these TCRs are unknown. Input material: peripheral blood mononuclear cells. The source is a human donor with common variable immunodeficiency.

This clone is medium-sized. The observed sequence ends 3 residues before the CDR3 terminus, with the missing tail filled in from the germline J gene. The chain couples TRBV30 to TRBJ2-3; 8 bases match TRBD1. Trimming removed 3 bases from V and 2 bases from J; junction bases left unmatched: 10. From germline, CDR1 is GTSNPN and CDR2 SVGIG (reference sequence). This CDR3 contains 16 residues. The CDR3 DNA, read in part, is TGTGCCTGGAGGGAGACAGGGGTTTTCTTCACAGATACG. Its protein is CAWRETGVFFTDT. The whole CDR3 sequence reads CAWRETGVFFTDTQYF.

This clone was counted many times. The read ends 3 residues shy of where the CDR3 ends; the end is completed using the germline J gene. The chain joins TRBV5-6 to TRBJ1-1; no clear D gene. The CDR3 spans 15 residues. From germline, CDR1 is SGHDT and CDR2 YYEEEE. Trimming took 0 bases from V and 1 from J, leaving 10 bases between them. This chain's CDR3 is CASSLVYQRNTEAFF. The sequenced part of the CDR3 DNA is TGTGCCAGCAGCTTGGTTTATCAGAGGAACACTGAA.

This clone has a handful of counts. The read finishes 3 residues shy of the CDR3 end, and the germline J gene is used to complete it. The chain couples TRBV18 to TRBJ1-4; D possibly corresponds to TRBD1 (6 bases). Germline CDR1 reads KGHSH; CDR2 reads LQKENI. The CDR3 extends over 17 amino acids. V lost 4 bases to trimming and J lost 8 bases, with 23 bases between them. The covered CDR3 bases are TGTGCCAGCTCACGCCGGACAGTTGGATTCGAGGAGGAAAAA. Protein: CASSRRTVGFEEEK. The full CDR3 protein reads CASSRRTVGFEEEKLFF.

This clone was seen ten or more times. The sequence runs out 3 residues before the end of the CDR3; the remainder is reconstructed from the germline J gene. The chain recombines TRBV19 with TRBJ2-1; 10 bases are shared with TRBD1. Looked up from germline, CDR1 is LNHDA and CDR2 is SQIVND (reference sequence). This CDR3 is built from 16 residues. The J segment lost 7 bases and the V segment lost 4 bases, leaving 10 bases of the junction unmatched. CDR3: CASSTSGTGVRNEQFF. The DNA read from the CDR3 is TGTGCCAGTAGTACCTCCGGGACAGGGGTAAGGAATGAG.

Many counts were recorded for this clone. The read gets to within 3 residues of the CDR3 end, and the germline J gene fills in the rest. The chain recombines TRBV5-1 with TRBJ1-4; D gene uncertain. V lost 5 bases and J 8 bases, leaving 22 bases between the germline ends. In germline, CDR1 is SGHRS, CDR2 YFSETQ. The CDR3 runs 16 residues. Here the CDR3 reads CASRPYGVGDYEKLFF. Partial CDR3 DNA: TGCGCCAGCAGGCCATATGGGGTGGGAGACTACGAAAAA.

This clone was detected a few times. CDR3 region: CASNLLAGGLVDTQYF. The covered CDR3 bases are TGTGCCAGCAACCTACTAGCGGGGGGGCTGGTAGATACG. V and J are TRBV2 and TRBJ2-3; 13 bases fit TRBD2. Sequencing ends 3 residues short of the CDR3 end; the germline J gene provides the rest. From germline, CDR1 is SNHLY and CDR2 FYNNEI. The V segment lost 7 bases and the J segment 5 bases; nucleotides outside the gene matches: 9. This CDR3 is 16 amino acids long.

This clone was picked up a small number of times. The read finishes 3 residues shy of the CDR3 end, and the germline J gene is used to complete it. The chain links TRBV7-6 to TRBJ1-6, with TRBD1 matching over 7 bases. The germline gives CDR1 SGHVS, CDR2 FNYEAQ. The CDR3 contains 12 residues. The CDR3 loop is CASSLQGFPLHF. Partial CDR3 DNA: TGTGCCAGCAGCCTACAGGGGTTTCCC.

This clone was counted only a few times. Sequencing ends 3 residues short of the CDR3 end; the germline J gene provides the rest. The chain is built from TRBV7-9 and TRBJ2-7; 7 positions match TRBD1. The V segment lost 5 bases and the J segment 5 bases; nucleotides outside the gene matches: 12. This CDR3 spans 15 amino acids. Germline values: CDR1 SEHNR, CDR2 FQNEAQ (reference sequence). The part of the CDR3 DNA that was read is TGTGCCAGCAGCCCCATGACAGGGACCCCCCACGAG. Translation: CASSPMTGTPHE. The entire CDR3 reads CASSPMTGTPHEQYF.

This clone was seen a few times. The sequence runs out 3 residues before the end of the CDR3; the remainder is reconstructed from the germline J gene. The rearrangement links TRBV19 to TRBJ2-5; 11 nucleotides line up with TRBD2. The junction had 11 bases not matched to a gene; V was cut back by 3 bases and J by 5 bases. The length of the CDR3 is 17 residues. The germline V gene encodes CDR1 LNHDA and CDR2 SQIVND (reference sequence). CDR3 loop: CASSIGFVAGGQETQYF. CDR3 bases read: TGTGCCAGTAGTATTGGATTCGTAGCGGGGGGGCAGGAGACC.

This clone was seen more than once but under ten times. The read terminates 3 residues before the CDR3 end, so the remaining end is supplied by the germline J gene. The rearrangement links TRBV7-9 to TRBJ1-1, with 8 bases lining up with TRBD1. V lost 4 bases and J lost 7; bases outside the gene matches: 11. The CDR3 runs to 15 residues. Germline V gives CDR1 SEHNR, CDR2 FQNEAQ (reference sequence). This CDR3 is CASSSAGQEIYEAFF. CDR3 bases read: TGTGCCAGCAGCTCCGCGGGACAGGAGATTTATGAA.

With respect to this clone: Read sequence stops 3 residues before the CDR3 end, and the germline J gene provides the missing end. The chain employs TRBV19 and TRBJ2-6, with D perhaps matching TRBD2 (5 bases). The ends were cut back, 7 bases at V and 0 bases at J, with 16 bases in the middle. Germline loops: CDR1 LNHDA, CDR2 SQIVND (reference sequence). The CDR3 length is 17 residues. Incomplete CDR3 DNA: TGTGCCAGTATCCCAGGACGGGGAAACTCTGGGGCCAACGTC. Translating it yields CASIPGRGNSGANV. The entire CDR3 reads CASIPGRGNSGANVLTF.

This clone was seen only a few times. CDR3 loop: CASSPQGYLSYEQYF. The covered CDR3 bases are TGTGCCAGTAGTCCGCAGGGGTATCTCTCCTACGAG. The chain couples TRBV19 to TRBJ2-7; D possibly corresponds to TRBD1 (6 bases). The CDR3 end is not reached by the read, which stops 3 residues before it; the germline J gene fills it in. With 5 bases removed from V and 0 bases from J, the gap between germline ends came to 14 bases. Germline V gene data show CDR1 as LNHDA and CDR2 as SQIVND (reference sequence). This CDR3 has 15 amino acids.

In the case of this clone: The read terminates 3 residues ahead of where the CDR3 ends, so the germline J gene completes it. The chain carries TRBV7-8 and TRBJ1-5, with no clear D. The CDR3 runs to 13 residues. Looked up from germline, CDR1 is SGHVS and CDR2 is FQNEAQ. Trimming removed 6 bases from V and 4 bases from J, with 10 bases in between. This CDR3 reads CASSQSGNQPQHF. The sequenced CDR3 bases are TGTGCCAGCAGTCAAAGCGGAAATCAGCCC.

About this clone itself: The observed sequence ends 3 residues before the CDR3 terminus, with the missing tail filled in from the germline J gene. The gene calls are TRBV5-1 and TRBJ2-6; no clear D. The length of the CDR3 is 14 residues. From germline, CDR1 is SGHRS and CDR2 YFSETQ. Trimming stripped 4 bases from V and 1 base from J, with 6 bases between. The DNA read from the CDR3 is TGCGCCAGCAGCCCTAATTCTGGGGCCAACGTC. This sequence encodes CASSPNSGANV. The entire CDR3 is CASSPNSGANVLTF.

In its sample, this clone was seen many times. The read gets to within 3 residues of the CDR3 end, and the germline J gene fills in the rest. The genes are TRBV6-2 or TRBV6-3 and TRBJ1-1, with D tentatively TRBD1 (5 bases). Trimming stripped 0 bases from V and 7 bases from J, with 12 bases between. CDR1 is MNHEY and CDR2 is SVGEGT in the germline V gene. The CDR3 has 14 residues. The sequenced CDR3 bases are TGTGCCAGCAGTTACTCGTTAGGGGCCGATGAA. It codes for CASSYSLGADE. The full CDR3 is CASSYSLGADEAFF.

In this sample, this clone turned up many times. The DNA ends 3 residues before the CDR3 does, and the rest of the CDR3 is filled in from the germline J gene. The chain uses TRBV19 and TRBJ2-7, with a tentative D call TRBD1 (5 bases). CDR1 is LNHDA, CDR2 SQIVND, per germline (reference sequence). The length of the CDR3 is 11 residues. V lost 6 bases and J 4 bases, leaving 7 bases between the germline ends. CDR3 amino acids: CASRQGYEQYF. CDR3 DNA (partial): TGTGCCAGTAGGCAGGGTTACGAG.

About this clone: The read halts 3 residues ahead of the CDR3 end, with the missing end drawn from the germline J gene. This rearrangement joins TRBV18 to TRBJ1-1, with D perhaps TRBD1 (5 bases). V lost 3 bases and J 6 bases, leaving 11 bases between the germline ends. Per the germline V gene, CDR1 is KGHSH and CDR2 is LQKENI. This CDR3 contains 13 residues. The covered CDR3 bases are TGTGCCAGCTCACCCCTAGGAGGGGCTGAA. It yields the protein CASSPLGGAE. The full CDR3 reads CASSPLGGAEAFF. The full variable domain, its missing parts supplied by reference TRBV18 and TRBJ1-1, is NAGVMQNPRHLVRRRGQEARLRCSPMKGHSHVYWYRQLPEEGLKFMVYLQKENIIDESGMPKERFSAEFPKEGPSILRIQQVVRGDSAAYFCASSPLGGAEAFFGQGTRLTVV.

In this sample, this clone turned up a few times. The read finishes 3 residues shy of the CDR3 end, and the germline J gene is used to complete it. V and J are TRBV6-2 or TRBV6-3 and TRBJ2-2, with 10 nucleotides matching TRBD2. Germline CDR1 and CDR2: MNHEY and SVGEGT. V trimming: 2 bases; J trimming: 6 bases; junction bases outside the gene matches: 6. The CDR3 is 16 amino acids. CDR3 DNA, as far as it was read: TGTGCCAGCAGTTACCGGCAGCGGGGGGGCCCCGGGGAG. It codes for CASSYRQRGGPGE. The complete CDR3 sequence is CASSYRQRGGPGELFF.

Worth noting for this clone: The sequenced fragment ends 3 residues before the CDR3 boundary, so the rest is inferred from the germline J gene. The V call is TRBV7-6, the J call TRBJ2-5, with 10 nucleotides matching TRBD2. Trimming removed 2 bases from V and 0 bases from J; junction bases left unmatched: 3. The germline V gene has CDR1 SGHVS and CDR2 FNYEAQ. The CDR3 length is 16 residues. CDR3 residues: CASSLSGGGYQETQYF. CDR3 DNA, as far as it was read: TGTGCCAGCAGCTTAAGCGGGGGGGGGTACCAAGAGACC.

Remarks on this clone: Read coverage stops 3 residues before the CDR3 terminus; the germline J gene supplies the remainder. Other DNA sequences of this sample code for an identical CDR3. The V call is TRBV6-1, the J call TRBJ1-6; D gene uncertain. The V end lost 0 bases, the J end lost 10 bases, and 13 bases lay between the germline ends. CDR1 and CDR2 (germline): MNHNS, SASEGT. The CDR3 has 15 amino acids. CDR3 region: CASSEAGSPISPLHF. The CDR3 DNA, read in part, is TGTGCCAGCAGTGAAGCAGGCAGTCCCATATCACCC.

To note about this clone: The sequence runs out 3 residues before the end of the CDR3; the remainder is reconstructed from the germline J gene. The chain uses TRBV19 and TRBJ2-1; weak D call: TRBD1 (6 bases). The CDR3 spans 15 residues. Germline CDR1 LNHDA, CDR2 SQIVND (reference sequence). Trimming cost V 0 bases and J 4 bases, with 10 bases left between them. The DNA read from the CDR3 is TGTGCCAGTAGTATAGATCAGGGGCAATACAATGAG. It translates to CASSIDQGQYNE. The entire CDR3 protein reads CASSIDQGQYNEQFF.

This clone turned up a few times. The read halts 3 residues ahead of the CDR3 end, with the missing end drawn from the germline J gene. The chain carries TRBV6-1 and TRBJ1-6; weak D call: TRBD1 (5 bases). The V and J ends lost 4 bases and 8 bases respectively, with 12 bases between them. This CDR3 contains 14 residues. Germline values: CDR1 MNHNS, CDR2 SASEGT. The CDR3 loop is CASSGAQDYSPLHF. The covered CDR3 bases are TGTGCCAGCAGTGGAGCACAGGATTATTCACCC.

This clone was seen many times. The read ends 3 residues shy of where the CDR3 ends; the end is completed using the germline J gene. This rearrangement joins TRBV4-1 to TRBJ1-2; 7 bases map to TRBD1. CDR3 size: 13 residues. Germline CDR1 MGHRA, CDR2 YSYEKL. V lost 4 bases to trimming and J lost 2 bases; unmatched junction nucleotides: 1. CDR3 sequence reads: CASSPDRNYGYTF. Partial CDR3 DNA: TGCGCCAGCAGCCCGGACAGGAACTATGGC.

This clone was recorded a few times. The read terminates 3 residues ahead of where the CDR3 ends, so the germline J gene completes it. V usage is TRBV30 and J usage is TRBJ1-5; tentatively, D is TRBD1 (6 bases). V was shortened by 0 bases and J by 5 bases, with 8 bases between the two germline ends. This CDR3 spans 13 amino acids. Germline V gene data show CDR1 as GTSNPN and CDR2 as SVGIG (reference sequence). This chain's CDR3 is CAWSVRGYQPQHF. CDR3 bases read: TGTGCCTGGAGTGTAAGGGGGTATCAGCCC.